These 26 T cell receptor beta chains originate from one sample sequenced in a study of molecular identifiers for immune sequencing clone quantification. Each CDR3 protein is one row after TCRdb ran MiXCR on the PCR reads. Of about 500,000 distinct CDR3 sequences listed, about 21% are singletons. Sequencing used naive CD8+ T cells from blood, with Jurkat cell RNA spiked in. Subset: FACS-sorted CD8+CD4-CCR7+CD45RA+ naive T cells. Every receptor here comes from a human donor in good health. Some libraries in this study had Jurkat cell RNA spiked in.

This clonotype was seen a handful of times. The J gene is TRBJ2-7, the V gene TRBV9, with 9 bases that match TRBD1. V was clipped by 3 bases and J by 3 bases; unmatched bases: 7. CDR1 and CDR2 from the germline V gene are SGDLS and YYNGEE. The CDR3 contains 15 residues. CDR3 protein: CASSAAGTGFYEQYF. In DNA form, the CDR3 reads TGTGCCAGCAGCGCCGCCGGGACAGGGTTCTACGAGCAGTACTTC.

The CDR3 spells CASSLSTSPRNIQYF. CDR3 DNA: TGTGCCAGCAGTTTATCCACTAGCCCCCGAAACATTCAGTACTTC. The genes are TRBV11-2 and TRBJ2-4; maybe TRBD2 (6 bases). Germline V gene data show CDR1 as SGHAT and CDR2 as FQNNGV. V was clipped by 6 bases and J by 6 bases, with 18 bases between them. The CDR3 totals 15 residues.

The chain is built from TRBV7-2 and TRBJ2-3, with TRBD2 matching over 9 bases. The CDR3 sequence is 16 residues long. In germline, CDR1 is SGHTA, CDR2 FQGNSA. V lost 5 bases and J lost 0; bases outside the gene matches: 6. CDR3 sequence reads: CASSPGLASSTDTQYF. As DNA, the CDR3 is TGTGCCAGCAGCCCCGGACTAGCGTCGAGCACAGATACGCAGTATTTT.

About this clonotype itself: A much bigger clone sits one base away, suggesting this may be a read error. J is TRBJ1-4 and V is TRBV20-1; D is possibly TRBD1 (6 bases). Germline loops: CDR1 DFQATT, CDR2 SNEGSKA (reference sequence). The CDR3 runs to 14 residues. The CDR3 DNA is TGCAGTACTAGAGATTGGACAGCTAATGAAAAACTGTTTTTT. The encoded protein is CSTRDWTANEKLFF.

The chain has TRBV2 and TRBJ2-1; TRBD2 is a possible D gene (6 bases). V was pared by 4 bases and J by 1 base, with 20 bases between. Germline CDR1 SNHLY, CDR2 FYNNEI. This CDR3 is 18 amino acids long. CDR3 bases: TGTGCCAGCAGTGGGGACTTCTCCCCCTCGAGGTCCTACAATGAGCAGTTCTTC. Its translation: CASSGDFSPSRSYNEQFF.

This clonotype has a count of ten or more. V and J are TRBV5-6 and TRBJ2-7; D may be TRBD1 (5 bases). The germline V gene encodes CDR1 SGHDT and CDR2 YYEEEE. V lost 0 bases and J lost 6, with 10 bases in between. The CDR3 has 13 amino acids. The CDR3 DNA reads as TGTGCCAGCAGCTTGGGAGGCAGGGCCGAGCAGTACTTC. It encodes CASSLGGRAEQYF.

V usage is TRBV6-1 and J usage is TRBJ2-7; TRBD1 agrees at 7 bases. This CDR3 contains 16 residues. Unmatched junction bases numbered 11, after V lost 5 bases and J lost 1 base. Germline V gene lookup returns CDR1 MNHNS and CDR2 SASEGT. CDR3 in DNA: TGTGCCAGCAGTCACCCCCCGGGACAGAGGTCCTACGAGCAGTACTTC. Protein: CASSHPPGQRSYEQYF.

This clonotype was seen many times. V gene TRBV20-1 combines with J gene TRBJ2-3, with 13 positions matching TRBD2. V dropped 5 bases and J dropped 1; count of bases not matched to a gene: 15. Germline-derived CDR1 and CDR2 are DFQATT and SNEGSKA (reference sequence). The CDR3 is 19 residues long. CDR3: CSAPRVRLAGGIGTDTQYF. The DNA of the CDR3 is TGCAGTGCTCCCCGAGTCAGACTAGCGGGGGGCATTGGCACAGATACGCAGTATTTT.

The sample holds many counts of this clonotype. The V gene is TRBV13, the J gene TRBJ1-6; D is ambiguous. V lost 5 bases and J lost 7, with 6 bases in between. Per the germline V gene, CDR1 is PRHDT and CDR2 is FYEKMQ (reference sequence). This CDR3 has 12 amino acids. The CDR3 coding sequence is TGTGCCAGCAGCCTCCGGAATTCACCCCTCCACTTT. It encodes CASSLRNSPLHF.

V gene TRBV7-8 combines with J gene TRBJ2-3, with 8 bases identical to TRBD2. The CDR3 is made up of 17 amino acids. Germline V gene lookup returns CDR1 SGHVS and CDR2 FQNEAQ. The V gene end was trimmed by 1 base and the J gene end by 6 bases; junction bases not matched to a gene: 12. The CDR3 here is CASSLDPHCGGPDTQYF. The CDR3 DNA follows: TGTGCCAGCAGCTTAGACCCTCATTGCGGGGGGCCCGATACGCAGTATTTT. The full variable domain, in which reference TRBV7-8 and TRBJ2-3 provide the parts outside the CDR3, is GAGVSQSPRYKVAKRGQDVALRCDPISGHVSLFWYQQALGQGPEFLTYFQNEAQLDKSGLPSDRFFAERPEGSVSTLKIQRTQQEDSAVYLCASSLDPHCGGPDTQYFGPGTRLTVL.

This clonotype was observed a handful of times. This sequence joins TRBV9 and TRBJ2-3; 8 nucleotides match TRBD2. Losses at the gene ends were 3 bases for V and 1 base for J; bases not matched to a gene: 7. The V gene's germline CDR1 is SGDLS and CDR2 YYNGEE. This CDR3 is 16 amino acids long. CDR3: CASSAGGSIGTDTQYF. The CDR3 region has the DNA TGTGCCAGCAGCGCGGGAGGGAGTATCGGCACAGATACGCAGTATTTT.

This clonotype came up many times. The chain joins TRBV29-1 to TRBJ2-3; 11 bases map to TRBD2. The germline CDR1 and CDR2 sequences are SQVTM and ANQGSEA. CDR3 length: 14 residues. Trimming cost V 5 bases and J 4 bases; bases outside gene matches: 5. The CDR3 bases are TGCAGCGTTCCAAGACTAGCGGGGCCAGATACGCAGTATTTT. This gives the protein CSVPRLAGPDTQYF.

The sample holds many counts of this clonotype. This chain connects TRBV14 to TRBJ1-1, with TRBD1 identical over 7 bases. The ends lost 3 bases at V and 11 bases at J; junction bases unmatched: 12. Per the germline V gene, CDR1 is SGHDN and CDR2 is FVKESK. The CDR3 runs to 14 residues. CDR3 DNA sequence: TGTGCCAGCAGCCACCTGGGACAGTCCCCTGGGGCTTTCTTT. It translates to CASSHLGQSPGAFF. Full variable domain (remainder filled in from reference TRBV14 and TRBJ1-1): EAGVTQFPSHSVIEKGQTVTLRCDPISGHDNLYWYRRVMGKEIKFLLHFVKESKQDESGMPNNRFLAERTGGTYSTLKVQPAELEDSGVYFCASSHLGQSPGAFFGQGTRLTVV.

In its sample, this clonotype was seen many times. The DNA of the CDR3 is TGTGCCAGCAGTAACTTGGGCCCGGGAGGGGCCGGGGAGCTGTTTTTT. Protein sequence: CASSNLGPGGAGELFF. The J gene is TRBJ2-2, the V gene TRBV12-3 or TRBV12-4; 8 bases map to TRBD2. The CDR3 runs to 16 residues. V shed 5 bases and J 6 bases; nucleotides not matched to a gene: 11.

This clonotype was counted ten times or more. J is TRBJ2-3 and V is TRBV20-1; no definite D call. The V end lost 5 bases, the J end lost 1 base, and 13 bases lay between the germline ends. From germline, CDR1 is DFQATT and CDR2 SNEGSKA (reference sequence). CDR3 size: 14 residues. The CDR3 region is CSAEARQRTDTQYF. The CDR3, as DNA: TGCAGTGCTGAGGCGCGGCAGCGCACAGATACGCAGTATTTT.

In regard to this clonotype: This may come from a read error, since a much larger clone is one base off. V is TRBV2 and J is TRBJ1-1, with D unresolved. The CDR3 length is 16 residues. Germline assignment: CDR1 SNHLY and CDR2 FYNNEI. The CDR3 reads CVSSGSPQPVRTEAFF. The CDR3 DNA is TGTGTCAGCAGTGGGTCCCCCCAACCAGTTAGGACTGAAGCTTTCTTT.

A few counts support this clonotype. The junction departs from the called germline gene at one end, perhaps through a read error. J is TRBJ2-2 and V is TRBV20-1; 13 bases align to TRBD2. In germline, CDR1 is DFQATT, CDR2 SNEGSKA (reference sequence). CDR3 size: 17 residues. The CDR3, as DNA: TGCGGTGCTAGAGGTGGACTAGCGGGAGAGGACACCGGGGAGCTGTTTTTT. It is translated as CGARGGLAGEDTGELFF.

Regarding this clonotype: This may arise from a read error, as a much more abundant clone is one base away. This sequence joins TRBV4-3 and TRBJ1-1, with unresolved D. Between the trimmed V and J ends, which lost 4 bases and 5 bases, there was a span of 20 bases. This CDR3 has 16 amino acids. Per germline, CDR1 LGHNA and CDR2 YSLEER. The CDR3 nucleotides are TGCGCCAGCAGCCGAGATTGGTTCGGGCCGGGGACTGAAGCTTTCTTT. This gives the protein CASSRDWFGPGTEAFF.

This clonotype was seen ten or more times. The gene calls are TRBV20-1 and TRBJ2-3; 10 bases are shared with TRBD1. The CDR3 runs to 14 residues. V trimming: 5 bases; J trimming: 2 bases; junction bases outside the gene matches: 4. CDR1 and CDR2 from the germline V gene are DFQATT and SNEGSKA (reference sequence). In DNA form, the CDR3 reads TGCAGTGCTGGACAGGGGGACTTCACAGATACGCAGTATTTT. Translated, it gives CSAGQGDFTDTQYF.

This chain joins TRBV5-6 and TRBJ2-7; a possible D gene is TRBD2 (5 bases). CDR1 and CDR2 from the germline V gene are SGHDT and YYEEEE. The germline V and J ends were trimmed by 3 bases and 5 bases, with 15 bases remaining between them. The CDR3 consists of 14 residues. CDR3 coding DNA: TGTGCCAGCAGCTCCGGGGTACAGATCCACGAGCAGTACTTC. Translating gives CASSSGVQIHEQYF.

A word on this clonotype: The junction departs from germline at one end; a sequencing error may be responsible. The CDR3 DNA reads TGTGCCAGTACTAAGACAGGGATGGAGACCCAGCACTTC. It translates to CASTKTGMETQHF. J is TRBJ2-5 and V is TRBV19; 7 nucleotides match TRBD1. Germline loops: CDR1 LNHDA, CDR2 SQIVND (reference sequence). CDR3 length equals 13 residues.

The chain combines TRBV21-1 with TRBJ1-6; TRBD1, as called in the table, went unchecked against the DNA. TRBV21-1 is classified as a pseudogene. The CDR3 is 15 amino acids. The CDR3: CASRETGGYSSPLHF. CDR3 in DNA: TGTGCCAGCCGCGAGACAGGGGGTTACAGTTCACCCCTCCACTTT.

The chain carries TRBV21-1 and TRBJ1-3. TRBV21-1 is listed as a pseudogene. This CDR3 region has 16 residues. CDR3 sequence: CASSKGEARAGNTIYF. CDR3 nucleotide sequence: TGTGCCAGCAGCAAAGGGGAGGCCAGGGCTGGAAACACCATATATTTT.

At least ten counts were recorded for this clonotype. This chain joins TRBV5-4 and TRBJ2-5; TRBD2 agrees at 11 bases. V shed 4 bases, J shed 2 bases, and the junction held 10 bases outside the gene matches. Germline V gene sequence: CDR1 SGHNT, CDR2 YYREEE (reference sequence). The length of the CDR3 is 17 residues. The CDR3 DNA reads TGTGCCAGCAGCCCGAGCCCGGGACTAGCGGTTCAAGAGACCCAGTACTTC. Residues: CASSPSPGLAVQETQYF.

The sample holds a few counts of this clonotype. The rearrangement joins TRBV4-3 to TRBJ1-2, with 9 positions matching TRBD1. Germline CDR1 and CDR2: LGHNA and YSLEER. V was pared by 2 bases and J by 1 base, with 5 bases of the junction left unmatched. The CDR3 extends over 16 amino acids. CDR3 loop: CASSQSRQGVNYGYTF. DNA of the CDR3: TGCGCCAGCAGCCAATCACGACAGGGGGTTAACTATGGCTACACCTTC.

This clonotype appeared a few times. The V call is TRBV6-1, the J call TRBJ2-2; 8 nucleotides align to TRBD1. V lost 0 bases, J lost 3 bases, and 9 bases stayed unmatched. CDR1 is MNHNS and CDR2 is SASEGT in the germline V gene. CDR3 length: 18 amino acids. The CDR3 reads CASSEALDRVRYTGELFF. CDR3 bases: TGTGCCAGCAGTGAAGCTCTGGACAGGGTGAGGTACACCGGGGAGCTGTTTTTT.